The clone carrying this T cell receptor (beta chain) has more than one count but fewer than ten. Given a much more abundant clone one base away, this may be a read error. The conserved phenylalanine or tryptophan is not found at the CDR3 terminus, so this likely reflects a read error. TCRdb re-called the multiplex PCR reads with MiXCR, one entry per CDR3 protein. The sample comprises about 200,000 distinct CDR3 sequences, less than 40% of which are singletons, and 3% to 4% rests with the top ten. The sample is drawn from a study of breast tumors, draining lymph nodes, adjacent tissues. Breast cancer patients provided tissue from their axillary draining lymph nodes. The specimen was axillary lymph node tissue. This sequence was found in a female donor with breast cancer. Some clones in this sample may be carry-over from other donors' samples.

This CDR3 reads CASSVRDRDGYTS. The CDR3 coding sequence is TGTGCCAGCAGCGTAAGGGACCGAGATGGCTACACCTCC. The chain couples TRBV9 to TRBJ1-2, with D perhaps matching TRBD1 (5 bases). The CDR3 runs to 13 residues. Trimming pared 1 base from V and 6 bases from J, leaving 10 bases between. Germline V gene data show CDR1 as SGDLS and CDR2 as YYNGEE.